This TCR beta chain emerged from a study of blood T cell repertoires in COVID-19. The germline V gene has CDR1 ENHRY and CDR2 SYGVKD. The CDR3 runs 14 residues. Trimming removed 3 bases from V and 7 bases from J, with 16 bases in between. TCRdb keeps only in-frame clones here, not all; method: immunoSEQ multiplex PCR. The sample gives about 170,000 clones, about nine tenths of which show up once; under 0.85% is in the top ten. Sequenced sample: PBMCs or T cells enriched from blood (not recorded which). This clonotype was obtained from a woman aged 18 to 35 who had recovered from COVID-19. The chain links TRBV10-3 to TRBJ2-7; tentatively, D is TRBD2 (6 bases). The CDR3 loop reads CAISELGGVREQYF. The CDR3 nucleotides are TGTGCCATCAGTGAACTGGGGGGAGTAAGGGAGCAGTACTTC.